This T cell receptor beta chain was retrieved from a study of Graves' ophthalmopathy and Graves' hyperthyroidism. Study in general: Researchers classed hyperthyroidism as stable given no ophthalmopathy within 18 months of follow-up. Overall study results and limits: Most clonotypes expanded in thyroid above 0.001 frequency were present in blood too. A roughly 80% specificity and around 88% sensitivity were achieved by a 13-signature model that separated ophthalmopathy from stable hyperthyroidism.

This CDR3 contains 15 residues. V lost 7 bases to trimming and J lost 1 base; unmatched junction nucleotides: 7. For this clonotype: The antigen is not known.

Patients were excluded if they had other autoimmune diseases or uncontrolled infections, and likewise if pregnancy or lactation applied. Transcripts of RNA were the source for amplifying TCR beta CDR3 regions. HTBI-primed RT-PCR formed the first round, and a multiplex PCR formed the second. TCRdb independently ran MiXCR on the multiplex PCR reads; one entry per CDR3 protein. The table shows 1 million to 1.3 million distinct CDR3 sequences, with about 35% occurring only once. The chain is built from TRBV12-3 or TRBV12-4 and TRBJ2-7; 10 bases are shared with TRBD2. What was sequenced was peripheral blood or thyroid tissue (not recorded which). This clonotype was obtained from an adult man with Graves' hyperthyroidism. This chain's CDR3 is CASTYETSGSYEQYF. The CDR3 DNA sequence: TGTGCCAGCACCTACGAGACTAGCGGGTCCTACGAGCAGTACTTC.